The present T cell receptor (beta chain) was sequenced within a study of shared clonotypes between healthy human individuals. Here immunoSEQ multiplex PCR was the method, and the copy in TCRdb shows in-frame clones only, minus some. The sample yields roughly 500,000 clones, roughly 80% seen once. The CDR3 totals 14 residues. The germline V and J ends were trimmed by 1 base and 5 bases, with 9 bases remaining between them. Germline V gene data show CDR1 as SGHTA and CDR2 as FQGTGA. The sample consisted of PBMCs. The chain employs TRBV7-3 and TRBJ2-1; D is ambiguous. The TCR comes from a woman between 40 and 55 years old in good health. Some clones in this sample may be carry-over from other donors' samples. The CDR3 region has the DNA TGTGCCAGCAGCTTAAACGCTGGAGACAATGAGCAGTTCTTC. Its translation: CASSLNAGDNEQFF.